A selection of T cell receptor beta chains follows, all from one sample in a study of T cell changes during pregnancy in multiple sclerosis. The method was immunoSEQ multiplex PCR; TCRdb's version includes in-frame clones alone and lacks a portion of them. The sample lists 35,000 to 45,000 clones; 70% to 90% were seen once. This sample comprised CD4+ T cells from peripheral blood mononuclear cells, obtained in the first trimester of pregnancy. Receptors were obtained from a female donor with multiple sclerosis, enrolled in a pregnancy study. CDR3s include the opening cysteine and the closing phenylalanine or tryptophan. The D gene is left open where the match is weak. Clone sizes are given selectively: once, few, many, or a class where the clone is expanded.

v_gene,d_gene,abundance,j_gene,CDR3aa,CDR3nt
TRBV6-5,-,few,TRBJ1-3,CASGRLSGNTIYF,TGTGCCAGCGGGAGGTTATCTGGAAACACCATATATTTT
TRBV19,TRBD1,-,TRBJ2-3,CASTLQGGTDTQYF,TGTGCCAGTACCTTACAGGGGGGCACAGATACGCAGTATTTT
TRBV7-9,-,-,TRBJ1-1,CASSLVGDTEAFF,TGTGCCAGCAGCTTAGTAGGGGACACTGAAGCTTTCTTT
TRBV19,-,-,TRBJ1-1,CASAWDKNTEAFF,TGTGCCAGTGCCTGGGACAAGAACACTGAAGCTTTCTTT
TRBV14,TRBD2,-,TRBJ2-2,CASSQYRLAGVVGELFF,TGTGCCAGCAGCCAATATCGACTAGCGGGAGTCGTCGGGGAGCTGTTTTTT
TRBV15,-,-,TRBJ2-3,CATSRDLASDTQYF,TGTGCCACCAGCAGAGACTTAGCGTCGGATACGCAGTATTTT
TRBV6-9,-,-,TRBJ1-4,CASSYSLRRECEKLFF,TGTGCCAGCAGTTATTCGTTGCGCCGTGAGTGTGAAAAACTGTTTTTT
TRBV5-6,TRBD1,-,TRBJ1-2,CASSLGQGQNGYTF,TGTGCCAGCAGCTTGGGGCAGGGACAGAATGGCTACACCTTC
TRBV28,-,-,TRBJ1-1,CASRSLGGNTEAFF,TGTGCCAGCAGGAGTCTGGGGGGTAACACTGAAGCTTTCTTT
TRBV6-1,TRBD2,-,TRBJ2-1,CASSGQWLADEQFF,TGTGCCAGCAGTGGGCAGTGGCTAGCGGATGAGCAGTTCTTC
TRBV7-9,-,-,TRBJ1-2,CASSIVQGLSTNYGYTF,TGTGCCAGCAGCATCGTACAGGGTCTCTCAACTAACTATGGCTACACCTTC
TRBV7-9,-,-,TRBJ2-2,CASRTTQTGELFF,TGTGCCAGCAGAACCACACAAACCGGGGAGCTGTTTTTT
TRBV29-1,TRBD1,-,TRBJ1-2,CSVLRTGRHYGYTF,TGCAGCGTTTTAAGGACAGGGCGGCACTATGGCTACACCTTC
TRBV27,TRBD2,few,TRBJ2-6,CASTDGGARGANVLTF,TGTGCCAGCACTGACGGGGGGGCTCGTGGGGCCAACGTCCTGACTTTC
TRBV10-3,-,-,TRBJ2-1,CAITSLEVGNEQFF,TGTGCCATCACCTCGTTGGAGGTCGGCAATGAGCAGTTCTTC
TRBV6-5,-,medium-sized,TRBJ2-2,CAARIGADTGELFF,TGTGCCGCAAGGATAGGGGCGGACACCGGGGAGCTGTTTTTT
TRBV5-4,TRBD1,-,TRBJ1-2,CASSLAGQGGYGYTF,TGTGCCAGCAGCTTGGCCGGGCAGGGGGGCTATGGCTACACCTTC
TRBV5-6,-,-,TRBJ2-5,CASSYSQETQYF,TGTGCCAGCAGCTACTCCCAAGAGACCCAGTACTTC
TRBV5-4,TRBD2,once,TRBJ2-1,CASSPGTIVSYNEQFF,TGTGCCAGCAGCCCGGGGACTATCGTATCCTACAATGAGCAGTTCTTC
TRBV5-8,TRBD1,-,TRBJ2-4,CASSLGTGAKNIQYF,TGTGCCAGCAGCTTGGGGACAGGGGCCAAAAACATTCAGTACTTC
TRBV7-8,-,-,TRBJ1-1,CASSSDRNTEAFF,TGTGCCAGCAGCTCTGACAGGAACACTGAAGCTTTCTTT
TRBV6-6,TRBD1,-,TRBJ1-2,CASSPRQGAYGYTF,TGTGCCAGCAGTCCTCGACAGGGAGCCTATGGCTACACCTTC
TRBV4-3,TRBD1,-,TRBJ2-7,CASSQRLGQRAYEQYF,TGCGCCAGCAGCCAAAGGCTGGGACAGAGAGCCTACGAGCAGTACTTC
TRBV9,-,-,TRBJ2-1,CASSGGTGSSSYNEQFF,TGTGCCAGCAGCGGAGGAACGGGGAGTAGCTCCTACAATGAGCAGTTCTTC
TRBV28,-,-,TRBJ2-7,CASRGTYRTYEQYF,TGTGCCAGCAGAGGGACTTACCGCACCTACGAGCAGTACTTC
TRBV5-1,TRBD2,-,TRBJ2-3,CASSWGVLADRTDTQYF,TGCGCCAGCAGCTGGGGTGTACTAGCGGACCGCACAGATACGCAGTATTTT
TRBV30,TRBD1,few,TRBJ2-1,CAWRRTGANEQFF,TGTGCCTGGAGGAGGACAGGGGCGAATGAGCAGTTCTTC
TRBV6-1,-,-,TRBJ1-1,CASSQGIAFF,TGTGCCAGCAGTCAGGGGATAGCTTTCTTT
TRBV2,TRBD2,-,TRBJ2-1,CATGLAGLSSYNEQFF,TGTGCCACCGGACTAGCGGGACTGAGCTCCTACAATGAGCAGTTCTTC
TRBV19,-,-,TRBJ1-2,CASSMGGWGGADYGYTF,TGTGCCAGTAGTATGGGCGGCTGGGGGGGCGCGGACTATGGCTACACCTTC
TRBV5-1,-,-,TRBJ2-1,CASSLTSWYEQFF,TGCGCCAGCAGCTTAACTAGCTGGTATGAGCAGTTCTTC
TRBV19,-,-,TRBJ2-2,CASKRGHSTGELFF,TGTGCCAGTAAAAGGGGACATTCCACCGGGGAGCTGTTTTTT
TRBV27,-,-,TRBJ1-1,CASRPPLGPNTEAFF,TGTGCCAGCAGACCCCCATTGGGGCCGAACACTGAAGCTTTCTTT
TRBV19,TRBD1,-,TRBJ1-4,CATTLIGGADEKLFF,TGTGCCACCACACTCATAGGGGGCGCAGATGAAAAACTGTTTTTT
TRBV4-1,-,-,TRBJ2-1,CASSQGLSHEQFF,TGCGCCAGCAGCCAGGGGCTTTCCCATGAGCAGTTCTTC
TRBV4-3,-,-,TRBJ1-1,CASSQDPAGGLVTEAFF,TGCGCCAGCAGCCAAGATCCGGCGGGGGGATTGGTCACTGAAGCTTTCTTT
TRBV4-2,TRBD2,-,TRBJ2-7,CASSPSGSGRNSYEQYF,TGTGCCAGCAGCCCTTCTGGGAGCGGGAGAAATTCCTACGAGCAGTACTTC
TRBV27,TRBD1,-,TRBJ2-7,CASSPWTGGGEQYF,TGTGCCAGCAGTCCTTGGACAGGGGGCGGCGAGCAGTACTTC
TRBV6-6,-,-,TRBJ1-1,CASSHGQRRMNTEAFF,TGTGCCAGCAGTCACGGACAGCGACGCATGAACACTGAAGCTTTCTTT
TRBV10-3,TRBD2,-,TRBJ2-1,CAIKPGLAGGEQFF,TGTGCCATCAAACCGGGACTAGCGGGAGGGGAGCAGTTCTTC
TRBV6-6,TRBD1,few,TRBJ1-1,CASNRQGSEAFF,TGTGCCAGCAATCGACAGGGGTCTGAAGCTTTCTTT
TRBV10-3,TRBD2,-,TRBJ2-1,CAYGTSYNEQFF,TGTGCCTACGGGACTAGCTACAATGAGCAGTTCTTC
TRBV18,-,once,TRBJ1-1,CASSPTNRVGTEAFF,TGTGCCAGCTCACCGACAAACAGGGTAGGCACTGAAGCTTTCTTT
TRBV11-2,TRBD1,-,TRBJ1-4,CASSPGTVEKLFF,TGTGCCAGCAGCCCAGGGACAGTTGAAAAACTGTTTTTT
TRBV5-4,-,-,TRBJ1-3,CASSLEQGNTIYF,TGTGCCAGCAGCTTGGAACAGGGAAACACCATATATTTT
TRBV6-1,TRBD1,-,TRBJ1-2,CASRVRGANGYTF,TGTGCCAGCAGAGTCAGGGGGGCGAATGGCTACACCTTC
TRBV30,TRBD1,few,TRBJ1-5,CAYRTGIGNQPQHF,TGTGCCTACCGGACAGGGATTGGCAATCAGCCCCAGCATTTT
TRBV14,-,-,TRBJ2-1,CASSQGWRWGDEQFF,TGTGCCAGCAGCCAAGGGTGGCGGTGGGGCGATGAGCAGTTCTTC
TRBV19,TRBD1,once,TRBJ1-2,CASSIPRDRGFYSGYTF,TGTGCCAGTAGTATACCCCGGGACAGGGGGTTTTATTCTGGCTACACCTTC
TRBV5-1,-,-,TRBJ1-3,CASSKGASGNTIYF,TGCGCCAGCAGCAAAGGGGCCTCTGGAAACACCATATATTTT
TRBV7-6,-,once,TRBJ1-4,CASSPLGGLRTNEKLFF,TGTGCCAGCAGCCCTCTTGGGGGGTTAAGGACTAATGAAAAACTGTTTTTT